The 32 T cell receptor beta chains reported below all come from one sample, sequenced in a study of shared clonotypes between healthy human individuals. This table comes from immunoSEQ multiplex PCR, and its TCRdb copy is limited to in-frame clones, with some not included. The sample yields about 2 million clones, about 94% seen once. It was CD45RO-negative cells, positively selected for CCR7, that made up naive CD8 cells, with terminally differentiated effector memory CD45RA+ cells excluded. Source material: naive CD8+ T cells sorted from blood. Source of these receptors: a man aged 18 to 30 in good health.

J is TRBJ2-2 and V is TRBV27; D might be TRBD1 (5 bases). Deletions cut 5 bases from V and 5 bases from J, with 15 bases between. From germline, CDR1 is MNHEY and CDR2 SMNVEV (reference sequence). This CDR3 contains 15 residues. The CDR3 nucleotides read TGTGCCAGCAGTCCTCGGGCAGGGTTGACCGGGGAGCTGTTTTTT. Amino acids: CASSPRAGLTGELFF.

About this clone itself: Other DNA sequences in the sample encode the same CDR3. V and J are TRBV5-1 and TRBJ2-7; D may match TRBD1 or TRBD2 (5 bases each). Germline V gives CDR1 SGHRS, CDR2 YFSETQ. The V gene lost 4 bases and the J gene lost 2 bases, with 13 bases spanning the gap. The CDR3 is 14 amino acids. CDR3 nucleotides: TGCGCCAGCAGCCCGGGGACGGGGACCTACGAGCAGTACTTC. This gives the protein CASSPGTGTYEQYF. The full variable domain, in which reference TRBV5-1 and TRBJ2-7 provide the parts outside the CDR3, is KAGVTQTPRYLIKTRGQQVTLSCSPISGHRSVSWYQQTPGQGLQFLFEYFSETQRNKGNFPGRFSGRQFSNSRSEMNVSTLELGDSALYLCASSPGTGTYEQYFGPGTRLTVT.

The rearrangement joins TRBV27 to TRBJ1-1; D is uncertain. CDR1 and CDR2 (germline): MNHEY, SMNVEV (reference sequence). V was shortened by 5 bases and J by 8 bases, with 15 bases between the two germline ends. This CDR3 spans 13 amino acids. The chain's CDR3 is CASSIDGGLEAFF. DNA for the CDR3: TGTGCCAGCAGTATAGACGGAGGCTTAGAAGCTTTCTTT.

For this clone: Other DNA sequences within the sample encode an identical CDR3. The chain carries TRBV7-9 and TRBJ1-5, with D unresolved. The CDR3 sequence is 12 residues long. Germline V CDR1 and CDR2: SEHNR, FQNEAQ (reference sequence). Trimming left V 4 bases short and J 6 bases short, with 7 bases between. The CDR3 loop is CASSSLGQPQHF. DNA for the CDR3: TGTGCCAGCAGCTCATTAGGTCAGCCCCAGCATTTT.

V gene TRBV7-2 combines with J gene TRBJ2-1; TRBD2 matches 8 bases. The CDR3 is made up of 14 amino acids. The J segment lost 7 bases and the V segment lost 4 bases, leaving 6 bases of the junction unmatched. The V gene's germline CDR1 is SGHTA and CDR2 FQGNSA. The CDR3 coding sequence is TGTGCCAGCAGCTCTATCGTAGCGGGAAATGAGCAGTTCTTC. Translation gives CASSSIVAGNEQFF. Full variable domain (missing parts from reference TRBV7-2 and TRBJ2-1): GAGVSQSPSNKVTEKGKDVELRCDPISGHTALYWYRQSLGQGLEFLIYFQGNSAPDKSGLPSDRFSAERTGGSVSTLTIQRTQQEDSAVYLCASSSIVAGNEQFFGPGTRLTVL.

This clone was seen once. This chain links TRBV28 with TRBJ2-5; D unclear. Germline-derived CDR1 and CDR2 are MDHEN and SYDVKM. The CDR3 has 14 residues. V was clipped by 2 bases and J by 4 bases, with 11 bases between them. CDR3 bases: TGTGCCAGCAGTTTAATAGAGGTCTCAGAGACCCAGTACTTC. As protein: CASSLIEVSETQYF. The whole variable domain, remainder taken from reference TRBV28 and TRBJ2-5, is DVKVTQSSRYLVKRTGEKVFLECVQDMDHENMFWYRQDPGLGLRLIYFSYDVKMKEKGDIPEGYSVSREKKERFSLILESASTNQTSMYLCASSLIEVSETQYFGPGTRLLVL.

As to this clone: This sample also contains other DNA sequences that code for the same CDR3. The V gene is TRBV10-3, the J gene TRBJ2-5; either TRBD1 or TRBD2 may supply D (5 bases each). Germline lookup yields CDR1 ENHRY and CDR2 SYGVKD. V lost 2 bases and J lost 1, with 5 bases in between. The CDR3 is made up of 13 amino acids. The CDR3 nucleotides are TGTGCCATCAGTGAGGGGGGCCAAGAGACCCAGTACTTC. Residues: CAISEGGQETQYF.

CDR3 sequence (DNA): TGTGCCAGCAGTGAAGGTCCCAAAGAGACCCAGTACTTC. It specifies CASSEGPKETQYF. V and J are TRBV2 and TRBJ2-5; D is ambiguous. Trimming took off 1 base at V and 3 bases at J, with 6 bases between the two ends. From germline, CDR1 is SNHLY and CDR2 FYNNEI. This CDR3 spans 13 amino acids.

As concerns this clone: At the DNA level, this CDR3 is encoded by other sequences in the same sample as well. This chain uses TRBV6-5 with TRBJ2-1; 7 positions match TRBD1. The V segment lost 0 bases and the J segment 7 bases; nucleotides outside the gene matches: 0. The CDR3 has 13 residues. CDR1 is MNHEY, CDR2 SVGAGI, per germline. This chain's CDR3 is CASSYSQGNEQFF. CDR3 sequence (DNA): TGTGCCAGCAGTTACTCACAGGGGAATGAGCAGTTCTTC.

The chain joins TRBV19 to TRBJ2-3; tentatively, D is TRBD1 (5 bases). V lost 10 bases and J lost 2, with 10 bases in between. The CDR3 runs to 12 residues. Germline V gives CDR1 LNHDA, CDR2 SQIVND (reference sequence). CDR3 in DNA: TGTGCCACTACGACAGACACAGATACGCAGTATTTT. It encodes CATTTDTDTQYF.

V usage is TRBV7-8 and J usage is TRBJ2-3; D call uncertain. The germline CDR1 and CDR2 sequences are SGHVS and FQNEAQ. V dropped 5 bases and J dropped 2 bases, with 14 bases sitting between them. This CDR3 region has 15 residues. CDR3 sequence reads: CASSPVNQFTDTQYF. In nucleotides, the CDR3 is TGTGCCAGCAGCCCCGTGAATCAATTCACAGATACGCAGTATTTT.

The rearrangement links TRBV5-1 to TRBJ2-7; 11 bases are a match to TRBD1. With V trimmed by 4 bases and J by 4 bases, 13 bases remained unmatched. The CDR3 has 17 amino acids. CDR1 is SGHRS, CDR2 YFSETQ, per germline. The CDR3 loop reads CASSPIFRDRGTYEQYF. The CDR3 coding sequence is TGCGCCAGCAGCCCGATTTTCCGGGACAGGGGGACTTACGAGCAGTACTTC.

V and J are TRBV12-5 and TRBJ1-2, with TRBD1 matching 12 bases. In germline, CDR1 is LGHNT, CDR2 FRNRAP. J gave up 4 bases and V 6 bases, and 6 bases lay outside the gene matches. The CDR3 covers 15 residues. This CDR3 is CASGMGQGAAYGYTF. CDR3 bases: TGTGCTAGTGGCATGGGACAGGGGGCCGCCTATGGCTACACCTTC.

This clone was seen a single time. V usage is TRBV4-3 and J usage is TRBJ2-2; D is undetermined. The CDR3 sequence is 16 residues long. The V end was cut by 1 base, the J end by 1 base, with 10 bases between. From germline, CDR1 is LGHNA and CDR2 YSLEER. The CDR3 loop reads CASSQGPHGNTGELFF. The CDR3 coding sequence is TGCGCCAGCAGCCAAGGACCTCACGGGAACACCGGGGAGCTGTTTTTT.

The chain carries TRBV10-2 and TRBJ1-2, with D tentatively TRBD1 (5 bases). This CDR3 is built from 16 residues. The germline gives CDR1 WSHSY, CDR2 SAAADI. The germline V and J ends were trimmed by 7 bases and 0 bases, with 18 bases remaining between them. DNA of the CDR3: TGCGCCAGCACTTGGGACGTTTATGGGGCTAACTATGGCTACACCTTC. Its translation is CASTWDVYGANYGYTF.

The V gene is TRBV5-1, the J gene TRBJ2-7, with D possibly being TRBD2 (6 bases). CDR1 is SGHRS and CDR2 is YFSETQ in the germline V gene. CDR3 length: 15 amino acids. Trimming stripped 4 bases from V and 3 bases from J, with 17 bases between. The CDR3 coding sequence is TGCGCCAGCAGCCCGCGGGGTCAGGAGGTCTACGAGCAGTACTTC. Translated, it gives CASSPRGQEVYEQYF.

The rearrangement joins TRBV4-1 to TRBJ2-1; possibly TRBD1 or TRBD2 for D (6 bases each). The CDR3 runs to 14 residues. Trimming took 3 bases from V and 6 from J, leaving 12 bases between them. CDR1 is MGHRA and CDR2 is YSYEKL in the germline V gene. The CDR3 spells CASSQGGPGNEQFF. CDR3 sequence (DNA): TGCGCCAGCAGCCAGGGGGGCCCCGGCAATGAGCAGTTCTTC.

Note on this clone: A junction end diverges from the germline sequence, so it may reflect a read error. This chain links TRBV7-7 with TRBJ2-2, with 9 nucleotides matching TRBD2. Germline V lookup: CDR1 SSHAT, CDR2 FNYEAQ (reference sequence). This CDR3 contains 15 residues. This CDR3 reads CASSLAGALSGELFF. DNA of the CDR3: TGTGCTAGCAGCTTAGCGGGGGCGCTTTCCGGGGAGCTGTTTTTT.

This clone was seen only once. This rearrangement joins TRBV29-1 to TRBJ2-1; D may be TRBD1 or TRBD2 (5 bases each). V was clipped by 3 bases and J by 8 bases, with 14 bases between them. CDR3 length equals 13 residues. Germline CDR1 SQVTM, CDR2 ANQGSEA. In DNA, the CDR3 is TGCAGCGTTGAGGCAGGGAGAGGGGATGAGCAGTTCTTC. As protein: CSVEAGRGDEQFF.

A remark on this clone: Other DNA variants within this sample encode the same CDR3. Written as DNA, the CDR3 is TGTGCCAGCAGTGGTCTAGCGGGGGGCACAGATACGCAGTATTTT. The encoded protein is CASSGLAGGTDTQYF. The chain couples TRBV2 to TRBJ2-3, with TRBD2 matching 10 bases. J lost 1 base, V lost 4 bases, and 2 bases had no gene match. Germline V CDR1 and CDR2: SNHLY, FYNNEI. CDR3 length equals 15 residues.

This clone was seen a single time. The genes are TRBV6-1 and TRBJ1-2, with D possibly TRBD1 on 6 matching bases. Germline V lookup: CDR1 MNHNS, CDR2 SASEGT. With 2 bases removed from V and 2 bases from J, the gap between germline ends came to 21 bases. The CDR3 totals 18 residues. The CDR3 nucleotides are TGTGCCAGCAGTGAATTTTCTTTGGGGGCAGGGTGGAACTATGGCTACACCTTC. Residues: CASSEFSLGAGWNYGYTF.

Comments on this clone: The identical CDR3 is also encoded by other nucleotide sequences in the sample. The chain employs TRBV4-1 and TRBJ2-7; D possibly corresponds to TRBD2 (6 bases). The CDR3 has 14 amino acids. CDR1 is MGHRA, CDR2 YSYEKL, per germline. V was trimmed by 4 bases and J by 1 base, leaving 11 bases between them. CDR3 in amino acids: CASSPGLLSYEQYF. The CDR3 DNA reads as TGCGCCAGCAGCCCGGGACTGCTGTCCTACGAGCAGTACTTC.

V gene TRBV4-1 combines with J gene TRBJ2-7, with TRBD2 matching over 9 bases. The V gene end was trimmed by 4 bases and the J gene end by 0 bases; junction bases not matched to a gene: 7. This CDR3 is built from 16 residues. Germline V gene lookup returns CDR1 MGHRA and CDR2 YSYEKL. The CDR3: CASSLSGSSPSYEQYF. CDR3 sequence (DNA): TGCGCCAGCAGCCTTAGCGGGAGCTCTCCCTCCTACGAGCAGTACTTC.

This clone was detected only a few times. The chain has TRBV30 and TRBJ1-1; 8 nucleotides agree with TRBD1. CDR1 and CDR2 (germline): GTSNPN, SVGIG (reference sequence). The V segment lost 8 bases and the J segment 5 bases; nucleotides outside the gene matches: 7. CDR3 length: 12 amino acids. CDR3 sequence reads: CAVRGRETEAFF. CDR3 DNA sequence: TGTGCCGTCAGGGGGCGCGAAACTGAAGCTTTCTTT.

The table lists this clone with a count of one. The rearrangement links TRBV6-6 to TRBJ2-7, with D tentatively TRBD2 (5 bases). CDR1 is MNHNY and CDR2 is SVGAGI in the germline V gene (reference sequence). The CDR3 loop spans 13 amino acids. Between the trimmed V and J ends, which lost 2 bases and 3 bases, there was a span of 8 bases. The CDR3: CASSYLEGYEQYF. The DNA of the CDR3 is TGTGCCAGCAGTTACCTCGAGGGCTACGAGCAGTACTTC.

This rearrangement joins TRBV5-1 to TRBJ1-6, with unresolved D. Trimming pared 6 bases from V and 3 bases from J, leaving 16 bases between. CDR1 and CDR2 from the germline V gene are SGHRS and YFSETQ. The CDR3 consists of 16 residues. CDR3 in amino acids: CASILWTGFYNSPLHF. For the CDR3, the DNA is TGCGCCAGCATCCTTTGGACGGGGTTCTATAATTCACCCCTCCACTTT.

The chain links TRBV5-6 to TRBJ2-1, with D perhaps matching TRBD1 (6 bases). Between the trimmed V and J ends, which lost 7 bases and 5 bases, there was a span of 10 bases. This CDR3 has 12 amino acids. Germline V CDR1 and CDR2: SGHDT, YYEEEE. CDR3 DNA sequence: TGTGCCAGCCACCGGGACAACAATGAGCAGTTCTTC. Its protein is CASHRDNNEQFF. The full variable domain, in which reference TRBV5-6 and TRBJ2-1 provide the parts outside the CDR3, is DAGVTQSPTHLIKTRGQQVTLRCSPKSGHDTVSWYQQALGQGPQFIFQYYEEEERQRGNFPDRFSGHQFPNYSSELNVNALLLGDSALYLCASHRDNNEQFFGPGTRLTVL.

V usage is TRBV7-6 and J usage is TRBJ2-7, with D unclear. CDR3 length: 13 residues. Germline V gene lookup returns CDR1 SGHVS and CDR2 FNYEAQ. With 4 bases removed from V and 5 bases from J, the gap between germline ends came to 12 bases. CDR3 region: CASSWAGSHEQYF. As DNA, the CDR3 is TGTGCCAGCAGCTGGGCCGGCAGCCACGAGCAGTACTTC.

The chain couples TRBV9 to TRBJ2-7; a possible D gene is TRBD2 (6 bases). CDR1 and CDR2 (germline): SGDLS, YYNGEE. V dropped 0 bases and J dropped 5 bases, with 21 bases sitting between them. The CDR3 length is 17 residues. CDR3 sequence reads: CASSVALRTTEPDEQYF. The CDR3 DNA is TGTGCCAGCAGCGTAGCCTTGAGGACTACTGAACCCGACGAGCAGTACTTC.

The chain is built from TRBV11-2 and TRBJ1-3, with TRBD1 matching over 7 bases. V was clipped by 4 bases and J by 3 bases; unmatched bases: 3. CDR1 and CDR2 from the germline V gene are SGHAT and FQNNGV. This CDR3 comprises 14 residues. In DNA, the CDR3 is TGTGCCAGCAGCTCGGGACAGATTGGAAACACCATATATTTT. It translates to CASSSGQIGNTIYF. Drawing the rest from reference TRBV11-2 and TRBJ1-3, the complete variable domain is EAGVAQSPRYKIIEKRQSVAFWCNPISGHATLYWYQQILGQGPKLLIQFQNNGVVDDSQLPKDRFSAERLKGVDSTLKIQPAKLEDSAVYLCASSSGQIGNTIYFGEGSWLTVV.

This clone was observed a single time. The V gene is TRBV7-9, the J gene TRBJ2-1; 12 bases agree with TRBD2. Trimming removed 7 bases from V and 1 base from J; junction bases left unmatched: 11. The CDR3 spans 18 residues. Germline V lookup: CDR1 SEHNR, CDR2 FQNEAQ (reference sequence). The CDR3 DNA sequence: TGTGCCAGCACCCCTCCCACTAGCGGGGGGTGGTCCTACAATGAGCAGTTCTTC. It specifies CASTPPTSGGWSYNEQFF.

The chain couples TRBV6-5 to TRBJ2-3; tentatively, D is TRBD2 (7 bases). The germline V gene has CDR1 MNHEY and CDR2 SVGAGI. The CDR3 length is 14 residues. The ends were cut back, 6 bases at V and 5 bases at J, with 15 bases in the middle. The CDR3 here is CASSPQGGGDTQYF. As DNA, the CDR3 is TGTGCCAGCAGCCCACAGGGCGGGGGAGATACGCAGTATTTT.